This T cell receptor (beta chain) was sequenced during a study of blood T cell repertoires in COVID-19. Study-level information: The United States, Italy and Spain were the sources of the acute and convalescent COVID-19 samples. The cDNA or gDNA used as material had been derived from T cells, B-cell-depleted T cells, or PBMCs.

Germline CDR1 and CDR2: SGHDN and FVKESK. The CDR3 totals 13 residues. Trimming took 8 bases from V and 5 from J, leaving 15 bases between them. Per the original methods: Reference gene primer amplification in the assay estimated nucleated cell counts. The table came from immunoSEQ multiplex PCR; TCRdb's copy has only in-frame clones and leaves some out. V and J calls and clone size follow that table, whereas D and trimming were derived from the DNA. In the table there are nearly 200,000 clones, about 85% of which are singletons. The source material was peripheral blood. The chain couples TRBV14 to TRBJ1-1; D possibly corresponds to TRBD1 (5 bases). This TCR was recovered from a human donor in a cohort sampled during active COVID-19. The CDR3 DNA reads as TGTGCCAGCTCGCAAGCAGGGTGGACTGAAGCTTTCTTT. Its translation: CASSQAGWTEAFF.